A single sample is the source of the 17 T cell receptor beta chains below, sequenced in a study of T cell responses to AZD1222 COVID-19 vaccine (dated by TCRdb to 2020 to 2023). The label giving this sample's time point can be read as: baseline before first vaccination. The library came from the immunoSEQ multiplex PCR assay. TCRdb provides this immuneACCESS table in a form limited to in-frame rearrangements. Some clones are lacking; in checked studies, under half of them reflect an unresolved V gene, and why the rest are absent is not known. This sample lists 150,000 to 200,000 clones; roughly 93% were detected once. The ten largest clones take up roughly 0.98% of the sample. The sample was peripheral blood, taken on day 0 of AZD1222 vaccination. The receptor set was obtained from an adult in good health.

The V and J genes are TRBV19 and TRBJ2-7; TRBD2 agrees at 10 bases. This CDR3 comprises 14 residues. CDR1 is LNHDA and CDR2 is SQIVND in the germline V gene (reference sequence). With V trimmed by 4 bases and J by 6 bases, 6 bases remained unmatched. DNA for the CDR3: TGTGCCAGTAGTACGGACGGACTAGCGGCCGAGCAGTACTTC. It encodes CASSTDGLAAEQYF.

The V call is TRBV7-9, the J call TRBJ2-2; 9 positions match TRBD1. Germline V CDR1 and CDR2: SEHNR, FQNEAQ (reference sequence). J gave up 7 bases and V 1 base, and 4 bases lay outside the gene matches. This CDR3 has 15 amino acids. CDR3 in DNA: TGTGCCAGCAGCTTAGGGACAGGGGTCGTCGGGGAGCTGTTTTTT. Amino acid sequence: CASSLGTGVVGELFF. The full variable domain, rest sourced from reference TRBV7-9 and TRBJ2-2, is DTGVSQNPRHKITKRGQNVTFRCDPISEHNRLYWYRQTLGQGPEFLTYFQNEAQLEKSRLLSDRFSAERPKGSFSTLEIQRTEQGDSAMYLCASSLGTGVVGELFFGEGSRLTVL.

This clone was seen a single time. CDR3 DNA: TGTGCCAGCAGCTTAATGGGCCCGAACACTGAAGCTTTCTTT. It encodes CASSLMGPNTEAFF. This rearrangement joins TRBV7-3 to TRBJ1-1; D remains unclear. Trimming removed 1 base at V and 1 base at J, with 7 bases between. The CDR3 length is 14 residues. Germline values: CDR1 SGHTA, CDR2 FQGTGA.

The chain joins TRBV5-1 to TRBJ1-1, with TRBD1 as a possible D gene (6 bases). The CDR3 runs 14 residues. Germline CDR1 and CDR2: SGHRS and YFSETQ. Between the trimmed V and J ends, which lost 4 bases and 1 base, there was a span of 11 bases. The CDR3 DNA reads as TGCGCCAGCAGCCTGGCGGACAGGAACACTGAAGCTTTCTTT. Its translation is CASSLADRNTEAFF.

The genes are TRBV14 and TRBJ2-3, with D tentatively TRBD2 (6 bases). Germline V gives CDR1 SGHDN, CDR2 FVKESK. Trimming pared 7 bases from V and 2 bases from J, leaving 19 bases between. This CDR3 is built from 16 residues. This CDR3 reads CASTAGPDTYTDTQYF. The CDR3 nucleotides are TGTGCCAGCACCGCGGGGCCGGACACCTACACAGATACGCAGTATTTT.

This clone has more than one count but fewer than ten. The rearrangement joins TRBV6-5 to TRBJ2-1, with 9 bases matching TRBD2. Looked up from germline, CDR1 is MNHEY and CDR2 is SVGAGI. J was trimmed by 6 bases and V by 2 bases; bases with no gene match: 8. CDR3 size: 16 residues. The chain's CDR3 is CASSYRGAGGTNEQFF. CDR3 DNA: TGTGCCAGCAGTTACCGGGGAGCGGGAGGAACCAATGAGCAGTTCTTC.

The rearrangement joins TRBV6-4 to TRBJ2-1, with a weak D call TRBD2 (6 bases). This CDR3 has 13 amino acids. V lost 4 bases and J lost 7, with 11 bases in between. Germline V gene data show CDR1 as MRHNA and CDR2 as SNTAGT. CDR3 DNA sequence: TGTGCCAGCAGTGTACTAGCTGATAATGAGCAGTTCTTC. It codes for CASSVLADNEQFF.

As DNA, the CDR3 is TGTGCCACCCGAGGGACAGGGGCCACTGAAGCTTTCTTT. Residues: CATRGTGATEAFF. The chain has TRBV28 and TRBJ1-1, with TRBD1 matching over 10 bases. CDR3 length equals 13 residues. CDR1 and CDR2 (germline): MDHEN, SYDVKM. Trimming removed 10 bases from V and 4 bases from J; junction bases left unmatched: 6.

The chain joins TRBV24-1 to TRBJ2-5; no clear D gene. The ends were cut back, 2 bases at V and 3 bases at J, with 12 bases in the middle. Germline-derived CDR1 and CDR2 are KGHDR and SFDVKD. This CDR3 is 15 amino acids long. The CDR3 spells CATSDSARPEETQYF. The CDR3 nucleotides read TGTGCCACCAGTGATTCGGCACGGCCTGAAGAGACCCAGTACTTC.

The V and J genes are TRBV5-1 and TRBJ2-7; 7 bases map to TRBD1. Germline CDR1 SGHRS, CDR2 YFSETQ. J was trimmed by 1 base and V by 3 bases; bases with no gene match: 7. CDR3 length equals 15 residues. CDR3 amino acids: CASSWTGQISYEQYF. CDR3 DNA sequence: TGCGCCAGCAGCTGGACGGGACAGATTTCCTACGAGCAGTACTTC.

The chain recombines TRBV6-2 or TRBV6-3 with TRBJ1-2; D call uncertain. V was trimmed by 6 bases and J by 0 bases, leaving 8 bases between them. CDR3 length: 13 amino acids. The germline CDR1 and CDR2 sequences are MNHEY and SVGEGT. The CDR3 region has the DNA TGTGCCAGCAGCCTCGGGGCTAACTATGGCTACACCTTC. Translation: CASSLGANYGYTF.

J is TRBJ2-7 and V is TRBV14; 10 bases agree with TRBD1. Losses at the gene ends were 4 bases for V and 3 bases for J; bases not matched to a gene: 6. CDR3 length: 15 amino acids. Per germline, CDR1 SGHDN and CDR2 FVKESK. CDR3 coding DNA: TGTGCCAGCAGCCCGGGACAGGGGCTCAGCTACGAGCAGTACTTC. Encoded protein: CASSPGQGLSYEQYF.

The chain carries TRBV7-9 and TRBJ2-1, with D perhaps assigned TRBD1 or TRBD2 (5 bases each). This CDR3 spans 16 amino acids. With 0 bases removed from V and 8 bases from J, the gap between germline ends came to 17 bases. Germline V gene data show CDR1 as SEHNR and CDR2 as FQNEAQ (reference sequence). CDR3 sequence: CASSLAELEGRYEQFF. DNA for the CDR3: TGTGCCAGCAGCTTAGCGGAACTCGAGGGACGTTATGAGCAGTTCTTC.

This chain joins TRBV20-1 and TRBJ1-5; possible D gene TRBD1, 5 bases. Germline V gene sequence: CDR1 DFQATT, CDR2 SNEGSKA (reference sequence). V lost 3 bases to trimming and J lost 4 bases, with 13 bases between them. The CDR3 covers 14 residues. CDR3 residues: CSASQLEGNQPQHF. DNA of the CDR3: TGCAGTGCTAGTCAGTTAGAGGGGAATCAGCCCCAGCATTTT.

The rearrangement joins TRBV29-1 to TRBJ1-3; D unclear. Trimming removed 4 bases at V and 0 bases at J, with 4 bases between. Germline lookup yields CDR1 SQVTM and CDR2 ANQGSEA. The length of the CDR3 is 12 residues. The CDR3 DNA reads as TGCAGCGTTGTCAGCTCTGGAAACACCATATATTTT. Translated: CSVVSSGNTIYF.

V gene TRBV20-1 combines with J gene TRBJ2-7; a possible D gene is TRBD1 (5 bases). This CDR3 spans 11 amino acids. In germline, CDR1 is DFQATT, CDR2 SNEGSKA (reference sequence). CDR3 bases: TGCTCGGGTAGGGGTTCCCACGAGCAGTACTTC. Protein product: CSGRGSHEQYF.

The chain has TRBV7-8 and TRBJ2-7; perhaps TRBD2 as D (6 bases). The V gene's germline CDR1 is SGHVS and CDR2 FQNEAQ. The CDR3 runs to 13 residues. V shed 5 bases and J shed 5 bases, with 13 bases lying between them. CDR3 region: CASSRRGGHEQYF. The DNA of the CDR3 is TGTGCCAGCAGCCGGAGGGGAGGCCACGAGCAGTACTTC.